These T cell receptor beta chains were read from a single sample in a study of shared clonotypes between healthy human individuals. TCRdb's table, derived via immunoSEQ multiplex PCR, lists solely in-frame clones and lacks some. The data contain roughly 1,500,000 clones, 98% of them singletons. The sequencing sample was made of naive CD4+ T cells sorted from blood. The receptor source for this set is a man under 40 in good health. The CDR3 runs from the conserved cysteine through the conserved F or W. The D gene is left open where the match is weak.

D gene	V gene	J gene	CDR3 DNA	CDR3 protein
NA	TRBV6-5	TRBJ1-2	TGTGCCAGCAGTACTCCCGACAGGAATGGCTACACCTTC	CASSTPDRNGYTF
NA	TRBV19	TRBJ1-2	TGTGCCAGTAGAGACCAGCAGGGCAACTATGGCTACACCTTC	CASRDQQGNYGYTF
NA	TRBV6-5	TRBJ2-7	TGTGCCAGCGCCAGGACGGCCTACGAGCAGTACTTC	CASARTAYEQYF
NA	TRBV6-1	TRBJ2-7	TGTGCCAGCAGCTTCGCGGGATCGTCCTACGAGCAGTACTTC	CASSFAGSSYEQYF
NA	TRBV2	TRBJ2-1	TGTGCCAGCAGCGGCGAATCAGGGCGTAGGCTGAATGAGCAGTTCTTC	CASSGESGRRLNEQFF
NA	TRBV2	TRBJ1-1	TGTGCCAGCAGTGAAGCGAGCCGTTCCCCTGGCGCTGAAGCTTTCTTT	CASSEASRSPGAEAFF
TRBD2	TRBV7-9	TRBJ2-7	TGTGCCAGCAGCCTGAACTCGGGGACTAGCGGGATCTACGAGCAGTACTTC	CASSLNSGTSGIYEQYF
TRBD2	TRBV9	TRBJ2-5	TGTGCCAGCAGCGTAGCTAGCGGGGGGGCGGAGACCCAGTACTTC	CASSVASGGAETQYF
TRBD2	TRBV4-1	TRBJ2-3	TGCGCCAGCAGCCAAGAGACTAGCGGCACCACAGATACGCAGTATTTT	CASSQETSGTTDTQYF
NA	TRBV11-2	TRBJ2-7	TGTGCCAGCAGCTTAGCACCCACCAGCAACGAGCAGTACTTC	CASSLAPTSNEQYF
NA	TRBV5-4	TRBJ2-3	TGTGCCAGCAGTTCCCTCACAGATACGCAGTATTTT	CASSSLTDTQYF
NA	TRBV7-2	TRBJ2-5	TGTGCCAGCAGCTTAGCGACAGAAGAGACCCAGTACTTC	CASSLATEETQYF
NA	TRBV4-2	TRBJ2-2	TGTGCCAGCAGCCAAGATCTGGCTGAGAACACCGGGGAGCTGTTTTTT	CASSQDLAENTGELFF
NA	TRBV6-1	TRBJ2-6	TGTGCCAGCAGTGAACCTTATAGGGGATCCGGGGCCAACGTCCTGACTTTC	CASSEPYRGSGANVLTF
TRBD1	TRBV6-6	TRBJ1-5	TGTGCCAGCAGTTACGCGGGACAGAGTACTAATCAGCCCCAGCATTTT	CASSYAGQSTNQPQHF
NA	TRBV7-2	TRBJ2-6	TGTGCCAGCAGCTTAGCATGGCGGGCTGGGGCCAACGTCCTGACTTTC	CASSLAWRAGANVLTF
TRBD1	TRBV7-2	TRBJ1-3	TGTGCCAGCAGCTTAGGACAGGGGAGGAGAGGAAACACCATATATTTT	CASSLGQGRRGNTIYF
NA	TRBV6-6	TRBJ1-2	TGTGCCAGCAGTTACGACAGCCAAGACTATGGCTACACCTTC	CASSYDSQDYGYTF
NA	TRBV5-3	TRBJ2-2	TGTGCCAGAAGCTTCGAGGGAGAGAACACCGGGGAGCTGTTTTTT	CARSFEGENTGELFF
NA	TRBV28	TRBJ2-7	TGTGCCAGCAGTCCCCCGGGTGGCGAGCAGTACTTC	CASSPPGGEQYF
NA	TRBV2	TRBJ2-6	TGTGCCAGCAGGAAGGTGACAGGTGGGGCCAACGTCCTGACTTTC	CASRKVTGGANVLTF